One TCR beta chain is described in this entry. The entry originates in a study of T-cell reconstitution after alpha-beta-depleted transplantation in children. Molecular barcoding with unique molecular identifiers was used for the TCRbeta library. TCRdb re-called the PCR reads through MiXCR, storing one row per CDR3 protein. This table holds 580,000 or so distinct CDR3 sequences, 23% found once. The CDR3 contains 13 residues. V gave up 7 bases and J gave up 0 bases, with 9 bases separating them. The receptor's source is a boy less than two years old who had a stem cell transplant for acute myeloid leukemia, so the T cells may come from the graft donor. The sample here was PBMCs, mostly from graft donor cells, taken 360 days after TCRalphabeta/CD19-depleted stem cell transplant. This rearrangement joins TRBV12-3 or TRBV12-4 to TRBJ1-2; D ambiguous. The CDR3 loop is CASTSLANYGYTF. Written as DNA, the CDR3 is TGTGCCAGCACCTCCCTTGCTAACTATGGCTACACCTTC.